This T cell receptor beta chain is drawn from a study of response to subunit inactivated influenza vaccine. Study-wide results and limits: Authors suggested each seasonal influenza vaccination recruits few new T cells.

With 11 bases removed from V and 3 bases from J, the gap between germline ends came to 16 bases. From germline, CDR1 is SGHTA and CDR2 FQGNSA. This CDR3 region has 13 residues. Comment on this clonotype: No antigen is known for it.

One entry per CDR3 protein, called by TCRdb with MiXCR from the RT-PCR reads. The sample includes 700,000 to 900,000 distinct CDR3 sequences, 21% of them seen just once. The chain uses TRBV7-2 and TRBJ1-1; D is ambiguous. Here the sequenced sample was PBMCs from blood, taken 4 to 6 days after vaccination. The receptor comes from a man aged 50-60 years who received an inactivated influenza vaccine. CDR3 bases: TGTGCCTCCGGACCTCAGGTTGACACTGAAGCTTTCTTT. Translated, it gives CASGPQVDTEAFF.